This TCR beta chain was captured by sequencing in a study of blood T cells in healthy people across ages. Germline CDR1 is MGHDK and CDR2 is SYGVNS. The V and J ends lost 3 bases and 0 bases respectively, with 12 bases between them. The CDR3 covers 15 residues. In its sample, this clonotype was seen a few times. Its antigen is not known. Study-level findings and limits: Compared with aged donors, long-lived donors showed fewer expanded clones, suggesting selection. Possibly, changes in expanded clonotypes were confounded because donor CMV status was unknown.

Combining a sample-barcoded 5' primer with a J-beta primer mix, a second PCR ran for roughly 7 to 11 cycles. TCRdb independently ran MiXCR on the 5' RACE reads; one entry per CDR3 protein. The sample yields roughly 1,500,000 distinct CDR3 sequences, 40% to 50% seen once. The chain employs TRBV25-1 and TRBJ2-7, with D possibly being TRBD1 or TRBD2 (5 bases each). Specimen: blood. The receptor's source is a woman aged 18 to 35 in good health. CDR3 residues: CASSDTRQISYEQYF. DNA of the CDR3: TGTGCCAGCAGTGATACTAGACAGATCTCCTACGAGCAGTACTTC.